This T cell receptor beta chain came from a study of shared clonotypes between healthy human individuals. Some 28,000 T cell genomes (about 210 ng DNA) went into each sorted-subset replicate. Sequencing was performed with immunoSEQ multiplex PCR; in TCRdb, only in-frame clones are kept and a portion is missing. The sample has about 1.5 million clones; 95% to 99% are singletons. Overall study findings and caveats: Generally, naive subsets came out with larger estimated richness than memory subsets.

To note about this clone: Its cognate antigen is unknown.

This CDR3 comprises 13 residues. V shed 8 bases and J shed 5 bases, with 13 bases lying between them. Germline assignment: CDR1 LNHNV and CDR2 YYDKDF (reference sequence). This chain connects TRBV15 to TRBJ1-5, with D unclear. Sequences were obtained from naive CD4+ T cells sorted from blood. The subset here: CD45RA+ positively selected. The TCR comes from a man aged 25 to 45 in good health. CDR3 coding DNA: TGTGCCACCGGCTGGACTGTTGATCAGCCCCAGCATTTT. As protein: CATGWTVDQPQHF.